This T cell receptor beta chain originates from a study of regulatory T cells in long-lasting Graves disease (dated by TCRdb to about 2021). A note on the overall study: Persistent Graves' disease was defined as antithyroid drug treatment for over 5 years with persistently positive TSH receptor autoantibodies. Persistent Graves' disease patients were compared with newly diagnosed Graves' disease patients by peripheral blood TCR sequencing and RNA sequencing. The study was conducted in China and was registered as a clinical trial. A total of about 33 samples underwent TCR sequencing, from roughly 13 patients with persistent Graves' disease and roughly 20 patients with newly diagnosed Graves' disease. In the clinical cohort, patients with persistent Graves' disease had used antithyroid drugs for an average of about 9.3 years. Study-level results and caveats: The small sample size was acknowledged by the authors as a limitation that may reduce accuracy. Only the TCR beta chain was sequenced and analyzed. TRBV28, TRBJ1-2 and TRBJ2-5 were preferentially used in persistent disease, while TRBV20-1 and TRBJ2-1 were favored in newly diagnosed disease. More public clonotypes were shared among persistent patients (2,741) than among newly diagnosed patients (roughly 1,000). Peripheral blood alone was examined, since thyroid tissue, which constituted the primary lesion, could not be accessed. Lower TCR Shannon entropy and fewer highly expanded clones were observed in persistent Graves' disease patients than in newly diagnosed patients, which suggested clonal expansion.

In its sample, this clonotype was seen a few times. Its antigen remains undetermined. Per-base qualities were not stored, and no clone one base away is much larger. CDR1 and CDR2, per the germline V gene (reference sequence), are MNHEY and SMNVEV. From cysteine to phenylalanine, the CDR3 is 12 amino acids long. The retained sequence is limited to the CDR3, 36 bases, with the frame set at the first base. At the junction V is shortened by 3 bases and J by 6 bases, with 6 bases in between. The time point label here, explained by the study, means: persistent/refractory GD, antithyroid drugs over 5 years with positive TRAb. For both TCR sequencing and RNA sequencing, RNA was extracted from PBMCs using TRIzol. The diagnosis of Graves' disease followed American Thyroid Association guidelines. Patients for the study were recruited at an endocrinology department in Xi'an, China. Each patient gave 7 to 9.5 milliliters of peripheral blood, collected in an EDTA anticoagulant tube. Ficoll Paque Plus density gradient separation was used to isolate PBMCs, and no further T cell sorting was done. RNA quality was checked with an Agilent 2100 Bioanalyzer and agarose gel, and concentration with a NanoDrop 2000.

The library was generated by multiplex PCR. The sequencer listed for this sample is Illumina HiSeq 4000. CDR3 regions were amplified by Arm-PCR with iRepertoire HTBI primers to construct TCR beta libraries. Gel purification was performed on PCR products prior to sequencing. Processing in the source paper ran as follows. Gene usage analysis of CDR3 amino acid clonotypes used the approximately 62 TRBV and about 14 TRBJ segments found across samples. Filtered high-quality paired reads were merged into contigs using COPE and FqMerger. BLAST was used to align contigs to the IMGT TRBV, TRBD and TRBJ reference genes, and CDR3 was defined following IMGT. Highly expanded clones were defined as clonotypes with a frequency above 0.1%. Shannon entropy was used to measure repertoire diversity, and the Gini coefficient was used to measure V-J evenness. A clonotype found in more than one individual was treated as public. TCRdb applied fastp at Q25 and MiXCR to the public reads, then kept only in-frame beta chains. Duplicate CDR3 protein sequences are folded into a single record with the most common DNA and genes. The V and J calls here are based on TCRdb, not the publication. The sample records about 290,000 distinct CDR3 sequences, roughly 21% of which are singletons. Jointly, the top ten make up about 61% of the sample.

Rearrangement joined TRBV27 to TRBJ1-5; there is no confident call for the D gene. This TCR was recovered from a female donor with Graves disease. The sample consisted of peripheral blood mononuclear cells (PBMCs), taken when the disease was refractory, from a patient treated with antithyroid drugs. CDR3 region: CASSFPGQPQHF. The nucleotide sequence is TGTGCCAGCAGTTTCCCCGGTCAGCCCCAGCATTTT.